Listed below are T cell receptor beta chains from one sample, sequenced in a study of T-cell memory formation after mild COVID-19. One entry per CDR3 protein, called by TCRdb with MiXCR from the 5' RACE reads. This table holds about 170,000 distinct CDR3 sequences, under 15% found once. Source material: PBMCs or a T cell subset sorted from them (not recorded which). These receptors were collected from a man younger than 30 who had mild COVID-19 (a few samples of this study predate the infection). Cell type and time point are not known. CDR3s include the opening cysteine and the closing phenylalanine or tryptophan. A D gene is named only where the DNA matches it firmly. The size of a clone is reported for some rows only, either as once, few or many, or as a class for expanded clones.

V	D	size	J	CDR3	DNA
TRBV6-6	.	.	TRBJ1-6	CASSYSRDQNSPLHF	TGTGCCAGCAGTTACTCCCGGGACCAGAATTCACCCCTCCACTTT
TRBV5-1	.	few	TRBJ2-3	CASSLNGRSSTDTQYF	TGCGCCAGCAGCTTGAATGGCAGATCCAGCACAGATACGCAGTATTTT
TRBV9	.	.	TRBJ2-3	CASSVATGTTDTQYF	TGTGCCAGCAGCGTAGCTACGGGGACCACAGATACGCAGTATTTT
TRBV20-1	.	.	TRBJ2-1	CSARDRWGALSYNEQFF	TGCAGTGCTAGAGATCGGTGGGGGGCCTTGTCCTACAATGAGCAGTTCTTC
TRBV6-2/TRBV6-3	.	few	TRBJ2-2	CASSYLKGRGTGELFF	TGTGCCAGCAGTTACTTGAAGGGGCGCGGGACCGGGGAGCTGTTTTTT
TRBV20-1	TRBD2	few	TRBJ2-1	CSASTYSGQSSYNEQFF	TGCAGTGCTAGTACTTATAGCGGGCAGAGCTCCTACAATGAGCAGTTCTTC
TRBV12-3/TRBV12-4	.	few	TRBJ2-7	CASTLLGHEQYF	TGTGCCAGCACCCTCCTTGGGCACGAGCAGTACTTC
TRBV7-2	.	many	TRBJ2-5	CASSLITETQYF	TGTGCCAGCAGCTTAATTACGGAGACCCAGTACTTC
TRBV6-6	TRBD1	.	TRBJ1-5	CASSRAVGTGIQPQHF	TGTGCCAGCAGTCGTGCCGTCGGGACAGGGATTCAGCCCCAGCATTTT
TRBV7-9	.	few	TRBJ2-3	CASSLEGDWDTQYF	TGTGCCAGCAGCTTAGAGGGGGACTGGGATACGCAGTATTTT
TRBV6-2/TRBV6-3	TRBD1	few	TRBJ1-1	CASSRIRQGADTEAFF	TGTGCCAGCAGCCGTATCCGACAGGGCGCGGACACTGAAGCTTTCTTT
TRBV10-2	.	few	TRBJ1-4	CASKGQSNEKLFF	TGCGCCAGCAAGGGGCAGTCGAATGAAAAACTGTTTTTT
TRBV5-1	TRBD1	few	TRBJ2-3	CASTQDRGTDTQYF	TGCGCCAGCACACAGGACAGGGGAACAGATACGCAGTATTTT
TRBV20-1	.	.	TRBJ1-2	CSAAIPGTMRYTF	TGCAGTGCGGCCATTCCGGGGACTATGCGTTACACCTTC
TRBV11-2	TRBD1	.	TRBJ2-2	CANGDRNTGELFF	TGTGCCAATGGGGACAGGAACACCGGGGAGCTGTTTTTT
TRBV5-1	.	few	TRBJ1-1	CASSLGGRAFF	TGCGCCAGCAGCTTGGGAGGTCGAGCTTTCTTT
TRBV7-2	.	.	TRBJ1-5	CASSPMISNQPQHF	TGTGCCAGCAGCCCCATGATTAGCAATCAGCCCCAGCATTTT
TRBV19	.	.	TRBJ1-5	CASSIDHNQPQHF	TGTGCCAGTAGTATAGATCATAATCAGCCCCAGCATTTT
TRBV7-2	.	few	TRBJ1-2	CASSPEAGRTGYTF	TGTGCCAGCAGCCCAGAGGCAGGTCGAACGGGCTACACCTTC
TRBV15	.	.	TRBJ1-2	CATSRESLAGYTF	TGTGCCACCAGCAGGGAGAGCTTGGCAGGCTACACCTTC
TRBV7-9	.	few	TRBJ2-4	CASSLAEGKNIQYF	TGTGCCAGCAGCTTAGCAGAAGGCAAAAACATTCAGTACTTC
TRBV27	.	few	TRBJ2-1	CASSRWGGGLQLEQFF	TGTGCCAGCAGCCGGTGGGGCGGGGGCCTACAATTGGAGCAGTTCTTC
TRBV11-2	.	.	TRBJ2-2	CASSPRGGWNTGELFF	TGTGCCAGCAGCCCCCGAGGAGGGTGGAACACCGGGGAGCTGTTTTTT
TRBV6-5	TRBD2	.	TRBJ2-1	CASKLAGGSYNEQFF	TGTGCCAGCAAGCTAGCGGGGGGGAGTTACAATGAGCAGTTCTTC
TRBV11-2	.	.	TRBJ1-2	CASSLMSGMSNYGYTF	TGTGCCAGCAGCTTAATGTCAGGGATGAGTAACTATGGCTACACCTTC
TRBV7-2	TRBD2	few	TRBJ2-3	CASSPLAAGADTQYF	TGTGCCAGCAGCCCCCTGGCGGCGGGGGCAGATACGCAGTATTTT
TRBV4-2	.	.	TRBJ2-7	CASSTGPSYEQYF	TGTGCCAGCAGCACGGGACCCTCCTACGAGCAGTACTTC
TRBV7-6	.	many	TRBJ2-1	CASSLRSGLYNEQFF	TGTGCCAGCAGCCTACGGAGCGGACTGTACAATGAGCAGTTCTTC
TRBV20-1	TRBD2	.	TRBJ2-1	CSARFGLAGLPQFF	TGCAGTGCTAGGTTCGGACTAGCGGGGTTGCCGCAGTTCTTC
TRBV6-1	.	few	TRBJ2-4	CASSSGGVAKNIQYF	TGTGCCAGCAGTTCAGGAGGAGTAGCCAAAAACATTCAGTACTTC
TRBV29-1	.	.	TRBJ2-3	CSVESPPGVDTQYF	TGCAGCGTTGAAAGCCCCCCGGGGGTTGATACGCAGTATTTT
TRBV11-2	TRBD1	.	TRBJ2-7	CASSKDRGYEQYF	TGTGCCAGCAGCAAAGACAGGGGTTACGAGCAGTACTTC
TRBV6-5	TRBD1	few	TRBJ2-3	CASSQGAGRDTQYF	TGTGCCAGCAGCCAGGGGGCTGGTAGAGATACGCAGTATTTT
TRBV7-2	.	few	TRBJ2-5	CASSRVYSETQYF	TGTGCCAGCAGTCGTGTATATTCAGAGACCCAGTACTTC
TRBV3-1	TRBD1	.	TRBJ2-2	CASSQGPGQVFF	TGTGCCAGCAGCCAAGGGCCCGGACAGGTGTTTTTT
TRBV6-5	TRBD1	.	TRBJ2-1	CASSFRGTGGGEQFF	TGTGCCAGCAGTTTTCGCGGGACAGGGGGGGGTGAGCAGTTCTTC
TRBV4-2	TRBD1	many	TRBJ2-5	CASSQGGQQETQYF	TGTGCCAGCAGCCAAGGGGGACAGCAAGAGACCCAGTACTTC
TRBV11-2	TRBD2	.	TRBJ2-3	CASSLRWTSGRDTQYF	TGTGCCAGCAGCTTAAGGTGGACTAGCGGGCGGGATACGCAGTATTTT
TRBV20-1	.	.	TRBJ1-5	CSASRGSQPQHF	TGCAGTGCTAGCAGAGGGAGTCAGCCCCAGCATTTT
TRBV5-1	.	.	TRBJ2-5	CASSLVQAEGETQYF	TGCGCCAGCAGCTTGGTTCAGGCAGAAGGGGAGACCCAGTACTTC
TRBV5-4	.	.	TRBJ1-2	CASSLDSFYGYTF	TGTGCCAGCAGCTTGGATTCCTTCTATGGCTACACCTTC
TRBV5-8	TRBD2	.	TRBJ2-5	CASSSGLAGPQVETQYF	TGTGCCAGCAGCTCCGGACTAGCGGGACCCCAGGTGGAGACCCAGTACTTC
TRBV5-1	.	many	TRBJ2-5	CASSLSYRVEETQYF	TGCGCCAGCAGCTTGTCTTACAGGGTTGAAGAGACCCAGTACTTC
TRBV13	TRBD1	few	TRBJ2-2	CASSPRTGANTGELFF	TGTGCCAGCAGCCCGCGGACAGGGGCCAACACCGGGGAGCTGTTTTTT
TRBV5-1	.	few	TRBJ1-1	CASSLEAPEAFF	TGCGCCAGCAGCTTAGAGGCCCCTGAAGCTTTCTTT
TRBV3-1	TRBD1	few	TRBJ2-3	CASSRVTGIRAAQYF	TGTGCCAGCAGCCGGGTGACAGGGATCAGGGCTGCGCAGTATTTT
TRBV7-2	.	.	TRBJ2-3	CASRGGGNTDTQYF	TGTGCCAGCCGAGGGGGGGGAAACACAGATACGCAGTATTTT
TRBV7-2	TRBD1	many	TRBJ1-4	CATGTGGRGGEKLFF	TGTGCCACCGGGACAGGGGGCCGGGGAGGTGAAAAACTGTTTTTT
TRBV9	TRBD2	.	TRBJ2-3	CASSERTSGADTQYF	TGTGCCAGCAGCGAACGGACTAGCGGGGCAGATACGCAGTATTTT
TRBV11-3	.	few	TRBJ2-7	CASSPGHSYEQYF	TGTGCCAGCAGCCCGGGACACTCCTACGAGCAGTACTTC
TRBV5-1	.	.	TRBJ1-1	CASSLVSPQNTEAFF	TGCGCCAGCAGCTTGGTTAGTCCCCAGAACACTGAAGCTTTCTTT
TRBV4-1	.	few	TRBJ1-1	CASSQDLGNTEAFF	TGCGCCAGCAGCCAAGATCTAGGGAACACTGAAGCTTTCTTT
TRBV20-1	.	.	TRBJ2-7	CSASPDPYEQYF	TGCAGTGCTAGCCCAGATCCCTACGAGCAGTACTTC
TRBV28	.	few	TRBJ2-1	CASSLHPSYNEQFF	TGTGCCAGCAGTTTGCATCCTAGCTACAATGAGCAGTTCTTC